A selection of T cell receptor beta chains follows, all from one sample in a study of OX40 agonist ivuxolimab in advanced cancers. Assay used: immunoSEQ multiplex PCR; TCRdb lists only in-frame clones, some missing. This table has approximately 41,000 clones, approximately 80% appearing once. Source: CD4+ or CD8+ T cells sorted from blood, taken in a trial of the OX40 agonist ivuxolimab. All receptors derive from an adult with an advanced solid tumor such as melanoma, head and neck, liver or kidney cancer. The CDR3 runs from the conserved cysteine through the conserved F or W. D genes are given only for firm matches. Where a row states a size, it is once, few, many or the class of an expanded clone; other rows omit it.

CDR3nt: TGTGCCAGCAGCGTCTTATTGTCCGGGGAGCTGTTTTTT
CDR3aa: CASSVLLSGELFF
abundance: NA
j_gene: TRBJ2-2
d_gene: NA
v_gene: TRBV11-2

CDR3nt: TGTGCCAGCAGCACAGAGTACGAGCAGTACTTC
CDR3aa: CASSTEYEQYF
abundance: NA
j_gene: TRBJ2-7
d_gene: NA
v_gene: TRBV28

CDR3nt: TGTGCCAGCAGTTCCAGGGTGGTCGGGGAGCTGTTTTTT
CDR3aa: CASSSRVVGELFF
abundance: NA
j_gene: TRBJ2-2
d_gene: NA
v_gene: TRBV6-5

CDR3nt: TGTGCCAGCAGCTTATACGGGCTACCCAGCTCCTACAATGAGCAGTTCTTC
CDR3aa: CASSLYGLPSSYNEQFF
abundance: NA
j_gene: TRBJ2-1
d_gene: NA
v_gene: TRBV7-9

CDR3nt: TGTGCCAGCAGCTTACTCCCGGGAGAGGGGAATGAGCAGTTCTTC
CDR3aa: CASSLLPGEGNEQFF
abundance: NA
j_gene: TRBJ2-1
d_gene: NA
v_gene: TRBV11-3

CDR3nt: TGTGCCATCAGTGGGTCGAAGGGGGCAGCTGAAGCTTTCTTT
CDR3aa: CAISGSKGAAEAFF
abundance: NA
j_gene: TRBJ1-1
d_gene: TRBD1
v_gene: TRBV10-3

CDR3nt: TGTGCCATCAGTGAAGGGGACTCCGCTCGTGAGTCTGGAAACACCATATATTTT
CDR3aa: CAISEGDSARESGNTIYF
abundance: NA
j_gene: TRBJ1-3
d_gene: NA
v_gene: TRBV10-3

CDR3nt: TGTGCCAGCAGCCGCCGGACTCTAGGGGAGCAGTTCTTC
CDR3aa: CASSRRTLGEQFF
abundance: NA
j_gene: TRBJ2-1
d_gene: NA
v_gene: TRBV7-3

CDR3nt: TGTGCCATCAGTGAGCCGGGACAGGGGGCCACTGAAGCTTTCTTT
CDR3aa: CAISEPGQGATEAFF
abundance: few
j_gene: TRBJ1-1
d_gene: TRBD1
v_gene: TRBV10-3

CDR3nt: TGTGCCAGCAGCTTAGGGGGAGTTAACACAGATACGCAGTATTTT
CDR3aa: CASSLGGVNTDTQYF
abundance: NA
j_gene: TRBJ2-3
d_gene: NA
v_gene: TRBV7-2